This TCR beta chain came from a study of blood T cell repertoires in COVID-19. Using immunoSEQ multiplex PCR, the repertoire was profiled, and TCRdb retains in-frame clones only, with some absent. The sample yields roughly 670,000 clones, 75% to 90% seen once. The ends were cut back, 9 bases at V and 7 bases at J, with 19 bases in the middle. Looked up from germline, CDR1 is SGHRS and CDR2 is YFSETQ. The CDR3 spans 13 residues. This receptor was taken from a woman aged 18 to 35 with acute or convalescent COVID-19. The V gene is TRBV5-1, the J gene TRBJ1-2; weak D call: TRBD1 (5 bases). The sequenced material came from peripheral blood. The CDR3 bases are TGCGCCATCGGAGGGGAGGCGCCGGGTGGCTACACCTTC. Its protein is CAIGGEAPGGYTF.